This entry describes one T cell receptor (beta chain). Its antigen is currently unknown. The sample originates from a study of cytomegalovirus exposure and HLA in healthy donors. Whole-study results and caveats: As a later analysis showed, a missense DCLRE1C variant was linked to trimming of TCR beta V- and J-genes. Analysis was performed later, and it showed HLA-associated TCR beta chains to be more clonally expanded than equally common others.

The V segment lost 4 bases and the J segment 1 base; nucleotides outside the gene matches: 9. The length of the CDR3 is 17 residues. CDR1 is PRHDT, CDR2 FYEKMQ, per germline (reference sequence). PCR was performed using 60 Vbeta and 13 Jbeta primers. Assay used: immunoSEQ multiplex PCR; TCRdb lists only in-frame clones, some missing. This table has approximately 150,000 clones, approximately 79% appearing once. The source material was PBMCs. The chain couples TRBV13 to TRBJ2-2, with TRBD1 identical over 7 bases. This sequence was found in a human donor in good health. CDR3 sequence reads: CASSSLRDSVNTGELFF. The DNA for the CDR3 is TGTGCCAGCAGCTCGTTACGGGACAGCGTGAACACCGGGGAGCTGTTTTTT.